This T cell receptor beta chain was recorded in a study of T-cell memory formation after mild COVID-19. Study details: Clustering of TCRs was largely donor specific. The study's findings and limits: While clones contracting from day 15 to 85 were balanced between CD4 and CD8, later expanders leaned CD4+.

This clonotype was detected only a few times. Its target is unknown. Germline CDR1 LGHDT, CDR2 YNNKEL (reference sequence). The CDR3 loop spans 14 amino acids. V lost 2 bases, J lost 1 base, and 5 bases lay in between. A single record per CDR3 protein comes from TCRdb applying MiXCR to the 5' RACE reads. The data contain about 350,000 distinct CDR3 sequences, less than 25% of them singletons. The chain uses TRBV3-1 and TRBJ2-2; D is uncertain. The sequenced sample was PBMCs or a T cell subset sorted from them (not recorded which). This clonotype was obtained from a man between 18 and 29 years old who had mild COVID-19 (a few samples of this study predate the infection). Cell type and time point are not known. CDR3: CASSQSLNTGELFF. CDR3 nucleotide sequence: TGTGCCAGCAGCCAATCTCTGAACACCGGGGAGCTGTTTTTT. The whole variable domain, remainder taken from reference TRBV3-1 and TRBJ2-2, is DTAVSQTPKYLVTQMGNDKSIKCEQNLGHDTMYWYKQDSKKFLKIMFSYNNKELIINETVPNRFSPKSPDKAHLNLHINSLELGDSAVYFCASSQSLNTGELFFGEGSRLTVL.